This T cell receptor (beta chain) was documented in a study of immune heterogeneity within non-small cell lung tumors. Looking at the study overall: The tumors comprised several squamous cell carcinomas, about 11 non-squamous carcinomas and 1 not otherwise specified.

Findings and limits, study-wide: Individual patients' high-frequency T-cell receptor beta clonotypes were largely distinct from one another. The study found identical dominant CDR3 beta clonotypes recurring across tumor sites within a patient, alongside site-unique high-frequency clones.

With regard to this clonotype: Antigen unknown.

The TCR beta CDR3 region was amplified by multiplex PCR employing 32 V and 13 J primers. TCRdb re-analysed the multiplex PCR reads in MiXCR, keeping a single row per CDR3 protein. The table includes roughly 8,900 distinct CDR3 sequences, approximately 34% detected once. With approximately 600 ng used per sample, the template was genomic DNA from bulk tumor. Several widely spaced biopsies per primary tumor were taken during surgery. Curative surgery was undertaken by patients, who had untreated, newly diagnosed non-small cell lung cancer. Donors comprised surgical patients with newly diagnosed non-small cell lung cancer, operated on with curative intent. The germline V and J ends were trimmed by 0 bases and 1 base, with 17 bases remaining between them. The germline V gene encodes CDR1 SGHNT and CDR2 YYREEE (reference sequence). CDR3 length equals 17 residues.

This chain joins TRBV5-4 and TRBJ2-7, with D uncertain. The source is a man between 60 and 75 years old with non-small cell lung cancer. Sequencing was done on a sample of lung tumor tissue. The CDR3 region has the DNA TGTGCCAGCAGCTTGGGGGCTGTGGGGTCGCGGTCCTACGAGCAGTACTTC. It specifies CASSLGAVGSRSYEQYF.